This TCR beta chain comes out of a study of human T cells and chemical hapten exposure (dated by TCRdb to the early 2020s). Background on the whole study: For sensitization, 2% DPC in acetone was applied to a roughly 2 cm by roughly 2 cm area of upper inner arm skin. Throughout the study period of roughly 24 weeks, patients also received therapeutic DPC doses to the scalp every week. Blood samples were taken from patients before sensitization (week 0) and at 2, 6 and about 24 weeks after DPC sensitization. Libraries were combined into a pool for sequencing, and differences in TCR yield between samples came mainly from small differences in library volumes within the pool. Patch testing on the upper back used Finn chambers containing 0.01% DPC, with scoring done after 6 days according to International Contact Dermatitis Research Group standards. Twenty-nine alopecia patients provided blood for TCR sequencing at one to four time points (pre-sensitization, 2, 6 and 24 weeks). In alopecia patients, the study followed how the peripheral blood TCR repertoire changed in vivo over primary and secondary sensitization to diphenylcyclopropenone (DPC), a hapten. The mostly female patient cohort included alopecia areata with under or over 50% scalp involvement, alopecia totalis and alopecia universalis. Summary of the overall study and its limitations: DPC sensitization did not change the number of TCRs with a frequency above 1 in 1000, and there was no evidence of changes in global repertoire structure. After repeated subsampling, changes were observed in the strength of the expansion versus patch-test correlation and in the threshold at which the correlation became significant. Alopecia, a presumed autoimmune disease, was present in all patients, so the immune response of the patients might differ from that of healthy individuals. Patch test score was positively correlated with the number of PT1 expanded TCRs, with significance at thresholds 8, 16 and 32 but not at 4. Significantly more large CDR3 similarity clusters were formed by expanded TCRs than by pre-sensitization or healthy control sets, consistent with antigen-driven responses.

Library generation was performed with RACE. TCRdb lists the instrument as NextSeq 500. During library preparation, unique molecular identifiers were attached to individual cDNA molecules so that TCRs could be counted quantitatively and reproducibly. From each blood RNA sample, both TCR alpha and TCR beta chains were sequenced. The authors processed their data as follows. A median of around 100,000 TCRs per sample was observed, with a range of about 20,000 to 750,000. The Decombinator software suite was used to annotate V, J and CDR3 in the TCR reads. Every sample was subsampled to the same number of TCRs (28,000) for the PS versus PT1 abundance plots. Expanded TCRs were defined as absent before sensitization and observed at least eight times at the 2-week time point. The public reads were quality trimmed at Q25 with fastp and then assembled into clones with MiXCR by TCRdb, keeping productive beta chains. All rows with the same CDR3 protein become a single entry with the most common DNA and genes. V and J calls and clone size were set by TCRdb, not the authors. The sample table records some 400,000 distinct CDR3 sequences; roughly 5.3% of these occur just once. Just over 2.5% of the sample comes from the top ten.

This specimen's time point label, interpreted: pre-sensitization, week 0. The sample's treatment or condition label, in plain terms: therapeutic diphenylcyclopropenone sensitization with weekly scalp DPC. At every patch-test visit, the blood draw took place before the patch test was put on. Eligible patients were aged 18 to 70, diagnosed with alopecia, deemed suitable for DPC therapy, and excluded if pregnant. Unfractionated whole blood was collected in Tempus Blood RNA tubes, and total RNA was extracted from that blood. There are 15 amino acids in the CDR3, from cysteine to phenylalanine inclusive. Just the 45-base CDR3 DNA is kept, in frame starting at base 1. V ends up 5 bases short and J 2 bases short, with an unmatched junction base count of 8. The germline V gene encodes CDR1 ENHRY and CDR2 SYGVKD. This clonotype was picked up many times. What this receptor recognizes is not known. Per-base quality was not reported, and no clone a single base away is much larger than it.

The source material was whole blood, sampled in connection with sensitization to the hapten diphenylcyclopropenone (DPC). The source is a woman in her fifties or sixties with alopecia areata. Some clones in this sample may be carry-over from other donors' samples. Recombination linked TRBV10-3 to TRBJ2-7; TRBD1 matches 8 bases in the middle. The nucleotide sequence is given as TGTGCCATCAGTCTGGTCGGGACAGGAACCTACGAGCAGTACTTC. Its protein is CAISLVGTGTYEQYF.